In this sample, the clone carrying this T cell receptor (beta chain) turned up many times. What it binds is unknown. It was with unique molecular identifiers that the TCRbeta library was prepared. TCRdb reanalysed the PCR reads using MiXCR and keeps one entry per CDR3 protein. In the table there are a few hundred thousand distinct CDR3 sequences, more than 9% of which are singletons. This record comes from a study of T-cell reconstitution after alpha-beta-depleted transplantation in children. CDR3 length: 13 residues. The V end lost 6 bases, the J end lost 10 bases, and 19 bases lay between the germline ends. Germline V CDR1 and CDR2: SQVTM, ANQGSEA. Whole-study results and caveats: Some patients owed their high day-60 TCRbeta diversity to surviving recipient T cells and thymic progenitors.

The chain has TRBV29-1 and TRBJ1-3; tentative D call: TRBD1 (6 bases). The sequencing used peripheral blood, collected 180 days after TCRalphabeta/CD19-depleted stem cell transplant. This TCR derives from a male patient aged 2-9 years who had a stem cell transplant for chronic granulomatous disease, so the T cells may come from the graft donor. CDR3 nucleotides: TGCAGCGTCGAACCAGGGGACTCAAAGACCATATATTTT. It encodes CSVEPGDSKTIYF. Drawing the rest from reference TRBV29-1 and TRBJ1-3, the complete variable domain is SAVISQKPSRDICQRGTSLTIQCQVDSQVTMMFWYRQQPGQSLTLIATANQGSEATYESGFVIDKFPISRPNLTFSTLTVSNMSPEDSSIYLCSVEPGDSKTIYFGEGSWLTVV.